The clone carrying this T cell receptor beta chain appeared many times. The antigen is unknown. This sample stems from a study of blood T cells in healthy people across ages. It was with a sample-barcoded 5' primer and a J-beta primer mix that a second PCR of about 6 to 12 cycles was run. All cDNA molecules were each tagged by a template-switch adaptor with 12 random nucleotides. TCRdb re-derived calls from the 5' RACE reads in MiXCR, one entry per CDR3 protein. The sample yields a few hundred thousand distinct CDR3 sequences, roughly half seen once. The CDR3 length is 13 residues. V gave up 2 bases and J gave up 8 bases; unmatched junction bases: 1. The donors, aged 6 to 90, were healthy Caucasians from Russia. Findings and limits, study-wide: Long-lived donors carried more naive CD4+ cells and greater diversity than aged donors. Across the age range, TCR beta diversity per million T cells fell in a roughly linear way.

This TCR was sampled from a man aged 55-75 years in good health. Sequences were obtained from blood. The chain employs TRBV12-3 or TRBV12-4 and TRBJ2-4; 9 positions agree with TRBD1. CDR3 sequence: CASSLRDRDIQYF. The CDR3 DNA sequence: TGTGCCAGCAGTTTAAGGGACAGGGACATTCAGTACTTC.